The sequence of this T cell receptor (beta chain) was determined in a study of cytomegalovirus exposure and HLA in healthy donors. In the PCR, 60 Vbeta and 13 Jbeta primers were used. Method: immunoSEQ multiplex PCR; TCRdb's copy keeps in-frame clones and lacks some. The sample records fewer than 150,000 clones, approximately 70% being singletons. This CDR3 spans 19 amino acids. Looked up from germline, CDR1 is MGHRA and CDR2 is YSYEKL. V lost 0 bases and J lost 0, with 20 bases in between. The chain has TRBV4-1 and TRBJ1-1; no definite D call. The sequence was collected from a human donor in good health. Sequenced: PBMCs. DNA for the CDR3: TGCGCCAGCAGCCAAGAAGATTCCCGTCAGGTAGGCTTGAACACTGAAGCTTTCTTT. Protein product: CASSQEDSRQVGLNTEAFF.